This T cell receptor (beta chain) is from a study of T-cell memory formation after mild COVID-19. Overall study: TCR clusters were largely donor specific.

Study-level findings and limits: The SARS-CoV-2 specificity of second-wave clones reaching peak at day 37 remained unverified. Memory cells collected pre-infection included some clones that later responded, suggesting cross-reactive memory joined.

Comment on this clonotype: What it recognizes is unknown.

Trimming cost V 3 bases and J 7 bases; bases outside gene matches: 8. Germline CDR1 DFQATT, CDR2 SNEGSKA (reference sequence). The CDR3 is 14 amino acids. TCRdb ran MiXCR on the 5' RACE reads and lists one entry per CDR3 protein. This table has just over 200,000 distinct CDR3 sequences, about 9.2% appearing once. This TCR was recovered from a young man who had mild COVID-19 (a few samples of this study predate the infection). Cell type and time point are not known. Sample: PBMCs or a T cell subset sorted from them (not recorded which). V gene TRBV20-1 combines with J gene TRBJ1-1, with 10 bases matching TRBD1. CDR3 sequence (DNA): TGCAGTGCTAGGGGGGGGACAGGGGTCGGTGAAGCTTTCTTT. Amino acid sequence: CSARGGTGVGEAFF.